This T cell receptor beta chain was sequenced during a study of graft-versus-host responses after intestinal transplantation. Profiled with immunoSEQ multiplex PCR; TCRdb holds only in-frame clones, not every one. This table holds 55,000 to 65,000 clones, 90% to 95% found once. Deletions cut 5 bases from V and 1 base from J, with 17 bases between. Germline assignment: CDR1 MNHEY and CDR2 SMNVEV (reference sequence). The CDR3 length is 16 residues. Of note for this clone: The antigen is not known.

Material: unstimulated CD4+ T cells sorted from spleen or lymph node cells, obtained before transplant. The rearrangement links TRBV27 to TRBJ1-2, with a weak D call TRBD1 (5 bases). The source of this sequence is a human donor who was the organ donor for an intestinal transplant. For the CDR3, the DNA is TGTGCCAGCAGTCCCCCAAGGGACGGACTTAACTATGGCTACACCTTC. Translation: CASSPPRDGLNYGYTF.